The subject of this entry is one TCR beta chain. The data were taken from a study of blood T cell repertoires in COVID-19. Study as a whole: COVID-19 samples collected from the United States, Italy and Spain covered acute and convalescent phases. T cells, B-cell-depleted T cells, or PBMCs supplied cDNA or gDNA.

Original methodology: Amplified reference gene primers provided the basis for estimating nucleated cell counts. The protocol was immunoSEQ multiplex PCR, while the TCRdb copy is restricted to in-frame clones and leaves out a portion. The V and J calls and clone size are taken from that table; D and trimming were inferred from the DNA. The table records roughly 120,000 clones, roughly 83% of them present only once. Per the germline V gene, CDR1 is SGHTA and CDR2 is FQGNSA. The CDR3 spans 15 residues. The V and J ends lost 4 bases and 3 bases, in that order; junction bases with no gene match: 5. The TCR originated in an elderly woman with acute or convalescent COVID-19. V and J are TRBV7-2 and TRBJ2-3, with 9 bases aligning to TRBD1. What was sequenced was peripheral blood. The CDR3 is CASSSGQGGTDTQYF. CDR3 sequence (DNA): TGTGCCAGCAGCTCGGGACAGGGAGGGACAGATACGCAGTATTTT.